The 27 T cell receptor beta chains below come from one sample, sequenced in a study of T cells in Graves' hyperthyroidism and ophthalmopathy. The source material, RNA transcripts, was used to amplify TCR beta CDR3 regions. HTBI primers were the set used in a first-round RT-PCR of the TCR CDR3. TCRdb fed the multiplex PCR reads into MiXCR, producing one record per CDR3 protein. Seen here are approximately 600,000 distinct CDR3 sequences, around 21% observed once, and the top ten hold 30% to 40%. The sequencing input was blood. The source is a man aged 25 to 40 with Graves' ophthalmopathy.

The chain joins TRBV7-9 to TRBJ2-1; 8 nucleotides agree with TRBD2. Germline lookup yields CDR1 SEHNR and CDR2 FQNEAQ (reference sequence). Trimming at V came to 2 bases and at J to 7 bases, leaving 13 bases not matched to a gene. The length of the CDR3 is 17 residues. CDR3 bases: TGTGCCAGCAGCTTAAGAACGGGAGGGCTTGGTAGGAATGAGCAGTTCTTC. This sequence encodes CASSLRTGGLGRNEQFF.

The sample holds many counts of this clonotype. The rearrangement links TRBV11-2 to TRBJ1-1, with D perhaps matching TRBD1 (5 bases). This CDR3 is 14 amino acids long. V lost 5 bases, J lost 5 bases, and 15 bases lay in between. Germline assignment: CDR1 SGHAT and CDR2 FQNNGV. The CDR3 here is CASSEDSMGTEAFF. In DNA, the CDR3 is TGTGCCAGCAGCGAAGACAGTATGGGGACTGAAGCTTTCTTT.

The sample holds a few counts of this clonotype. The V and J genes are TRBV13 and TRBJ2-3, with 8 bases aligning to TRBD1. Trimming cost V 6 bases and J 4 bases; bases outside gene matches: 12. CDR3 size: 16 residues. CDR1 is PRHDT, CDR2 FYEKMQ, per germline (reference sequence). CDR3 residues: CASRSLDRVIADTQYF. In DNA, the CDR3 is TGTGCCAGCAGATCCCTGGACAGGGTAATCGCAGATACGCAGTATTTT. Variable domain in full (rest from reference TRBV13 and TRBJ2-3): AAGVIQSPRHLIKEKRETATLKCYPIPRHDTVYWYQQGPGQDPQFLISFYEKMQSDKGSIPDRFSAQQFSDYHSELNMSSLELGDSALYFCASRSLDRVIADTQYFGPGTRLTVL.

This clonotype was observed a few times. Here the CDR3 DNA reads TGCGCCAGCAGCCAGGCAGGGGGAAGGTCCTACGAGCAGTACTTC. This gives the protein CASSQAGGRSYEQYF. The chain carries TRBV4-1 and TRBJ2-7; 7 positions match TRBD1. CDR1 and CDR2 (germline): MGHRA, YSYEKL. V shed 3 bases and J 1 base; nucleotides not matched to a gene: 6. CDR3 length: 15 amino acids.

This clonotype has ten or more counts. V is TRBV18 and J is TRBJ2-1; possible D gene TRBD2, 5 bases. Germline CDR1 and CDR2: KGHSH and LQKENI. The length of the CDR3 is 15 residues. V lost 1 base, J lost 5 bases, and 12 bases lay in between. The CDR3 protein is CASSPLLGNDNEQFF. Written as DNA, the CDR3 is TGTGCCAGCTCACCACTGCTCGGGAACGACAATGAGCAGTTCTTC.

This clonotype was seen ten or more times. This chain links TRBV30 with TRBJ2-7; 8 bases line up with TRBD2. The trim removed 2 bases at V and 0 bases at J, leaving 3 bases unmatched. The CDR3 contains 14 residues. Germline lookup yields CDR1 GTSNPN and CDR2 SVGIG (reference sequence). The CDR3 spells CAWSFSGSSYEQYF. CDR3 bases: TGTGCCTGGAGTTTCAGCGGGAGCTCCTACGAGCAGTACTTC.

The CDR3 here is CASSLGPSGLALNTGELFF. CDR3 nucleotide sequence: TGCGCCAGCAGCTTGGGGCCTTCGGGACTAGCGTTAAACACCGGGGAGCTGTTTTTT. This sequence joins TRBV5-1 and TRBJ2-2; 10 bases line up with TRBD2. The CDR3 sequence is 19 residues long. The ends lost 0 bases at V and 2 bases at J; junction bases unmatched: 10. Germline V lookup: CDR1 SGHRS, CDR2 YFSETQ.

This clonotype has only a few counts. The rearrangement links TRBV7-9 to TRBJ2-2; 15 nucleotides align to TRBD2. V was clipped by 4 bases and J by 3 bases; unmatched bases: 9. CDR1 SEHNR and CDR2 FQNEAQ come from the germline V gene (reference sequence). The CDR3 consists of 19 residues. The CDR3 protein is CASSSPLGLAGGDTGELFF. CDR3 nucleotide sequence: TGTGCCAGCAGCTCCCCCCTAGGACTAGCGGGAGGGGACACCGGGGAGCTGTTTTTT.

The table lists this clonotype with many counts. V and J are TRBV7-6 and TRBJ2-1; 8 bases fit TRBD1. Germline V CDR1 and CDR2: SGHVS, FNYEAQ. The CDR3 loop spans 16 amino acids. V was clipped by 4 bases and J by 6 bases; unmatched bases: 11. This CDR3 is CASSSWTGMGGNEQFF. In DNA form, the CDR3 reads TGTGCCAGCAGCTCCTGGACAGGGATGGGGGGCAATGAGCAGTTCTTC. Based on the CDR3 plus reference TRBV7-6 and TRBJ2-1, the full variable domain is GAGVSQSPRYKVTKRGQDVALRCDPISGHVSLYWYRQALGQGPEFLTYFNYEAQQDKSGLPNDRFSAERPEGSISTLTIQRTEQRDSAMYRCASSSWTGMGGNEQFFGPGTRLTVL.

This clonotype showed up just a few times. This rearrangement joins TRBV20-1 to TRBJ2-7; D ambiguous. The CDR3 loop spans 15 amino acids. The germline V and J ends were trimmed by 3 bases and 0 bases, with 15 bases remaining between them. The germline V gene has CDR1 DFQATT and CDR2 SNEGSKA (reference sequence). CDR3 in amino acids: CSASSRLKSSYEQYF. CDR3 coding DNA: TGCAGTGCTAGTTCCCGGTTGAAAAGCTCCTACGAGCAGTACTTC.

This clonotype was picked up a small number of times. A read error is possible here, since a much larger clone lies one base away. V and J are TRBV2 and TRBJ1-1, with D uncertain. The CDR3 is 15 residues long. The germline V gene encodes CDR1 SNHLY and CDR2 FYNNEI. V lost 6 bases to trimming and J lost 3 bases, with 17 bases between them. CDR3 sequence reads: CASSRNRVMDTEAFF. The DNA of the CDR3 is TGTGCCAGCAGCAGAAACAGAGTCATGGACACTGAAGCTTTCTTT.

The V call is TRBV5-1, the J call TRBJ2-3, with TRBD1 matching 8 bases. The CDR3 spans 16 residues. V was pared by 3 bases and J by 2 bases, with 8 bases of the junction left unmatched. CDR1 is SGHRS and CDR2 is YFSETQ in the germline V gene. CDR3 amino acids: CASSWRQGLNTDTQYF. Here the CDR3 DNA reads TGCGCCAGCAGCTGGAGACAGGGGTTAAACACAGATACGCAGTATTTT.

The chain is built from TRBV12-3 or TRBV12-4 and TRBJ2-1; weak D call: TRBD1 (5 bases). The V and J ends lost 6 bases and 7 bases respectively, with 19 bases between them. The CDR3 contains 15 residues. The CDR3 nucleotides read TGTGCCAGCAGCATTCTTCAGGGAAAGTTGAATGAGCAGTTCTTC. This gives the protein CASSILQGKLNEQFF.

The rearrangement links TRBV7-2 to TRBJ2-7; D gene ambiguous. V lost 3 bases to trimming and J lost 2 bases, with 8 bases between them. The V gene's germline CDR1 is SGHTA and CDR2 FQGNSA. The length of the CDR3 is 13 residues. This CDR3 is CASSFSQTYEQYF. Here the CDR3 DNA reads TGTGCCAGCAGCTTCTCGCAGACCTACGAGCAGTACTTC.

This clonotype came up a few times. This chain uses TRBV10-3 with TRBJ2-1, with 9 positions matching TRBD2. Trimming at V came to 8 bases and at J to 7 bases, leaving 6 bases not matched to a gene. Germline loops: CDR1 ENHRY, CDR2 SYGVKD. The CDR3 totals 13 residues. CDR3 in DNA: TGTGCCATCCGAGCGGGAGGTAGGAATGAGCAGTTCTTC. It translates to CAIRAGGRNEQFF.

The chain joins TRBV6-2 or TRBV6-3 to TRBJ2-1; D call uncertain. The CDR3 extends over 12 amino acids. CDR1 and CDR2 from the germline V gene are MNHEY and SVGEGT. The V gene lost 6 bases and the J gene lost 4 bases, with 7 bases spanning the gap. The CDR3 bases are TGTGCCAGCAGAGCGACTTACAATGAGCAGTTCTTC. Its translation is CASRATYNEQFF.

Turning to this clonotype: A read error may produce the germline difference seen at one junction end. The V and J genes are TRBV7-9 and TRBJ2-7, with 8 positions matching TRBD1. Germline CDR1 reads SEHNR; CDR2 reads FQNEAQ (reference sequence). CDR3 size: 14 residues. The CDR3 nucleotides read TGTGCCAGCAGATTAGGACAGGGCGAGCACGAGCAGTACTTC. Translated, it gives CASRLGQGEHEQYF.

This clonotype has ten or more counts. V is TRBV18 and J is TRBJ2-7, with 8 positions matching TRBD1. The V and J ends lost 0 bases and 7 bases, in that order; junction bases with no gene match: 5. The CDR3 contains 14 residues. Germline-derived CDR1 and CDR2 are KGHSH and LQKENI. Written as DNA, the CDR3 is TGTGCCAGCTCACCACCGGGGGACAGGCCAGAGCAGTACTTC. Translating it yields CASSPPGDRPEQYF.

This clonotype was seen ten or more times. This chain uses TRBV7-3 with TRBJ2-1; 14 nucleotides agree with TRBD2. This CDR3 spans 17 amino acids. CDR1 is SGHTA, CDR2 FQGTGA, per germline. The V gene end was trimmed by 3 bases and the J gene end by 4 bases; junction bases not matched to a gene: 5. The CDR3 region is CASSFTGLAGGYNEQFF. The CDR3 DNA is TGTGCCAGCAGCTTTACAGGACTAGCGGGAGGATACAATGAGCAGTTCTTC.

This clonotype appeared many times. The chain links TRBV6-1 to TRBJ2-7; TRBD1 agrees at 10 bases. The germline V gene encodes CDR1 MNHNS and CDR2 SASEGT. The CDR3 has 15 amino acids. V trimming: 5 bases; J trimming: 3 bases; junction bases outside the gene matches: 7. The CDR3 sequence: CASSKTGTGDYEQYF. In nucleotides, the CDR3 is TGTGCCAGCAGTAAGACCGGGACAGGGGACTACGAGCAGTACTTC.

This clonotype was picked up a small number of times. The V and J genes are TRBV20-1 and TRBJ1-2; D gene ambiguous. Trimming removed 5 bases from V and 1 base from J, with 8 bases in between. This CDR3 is built from 12 residues. Germline V lookup: CDR1 DFQATT, CDR2 SNEGSKA (reference sequence). The CDR3 DNA reads as TGCAGTGCTCCCTCAATTAACTATGGCTACACCTTC. Translated: CSAPSINYGYTF.

The chain links TRBV27 to TRBJ1-1; no firm D call. Germline CDR1 is MNHEY and CDR2 is SMNVEV (reference sequence). The CDR3 sequence is 15 residues long. Trimming stripped 8 bases from V and 2 bases from J, with 18 bases between. CDR3 DNA: TGTGCCAGCCGCCAGGAGGGCGGTCGAAACACTGAAGCTTTCTTT. Translation: CASRQEGGRNTEAFF.

This clonotype appeared a few times. The chain's CDR3 is CASSSATTGSGNTIYF. The DNA of the CDR3 is TGTGCCAGCAGTTCAGCAACAACCGGCTCTGGAAACACCATATATTTT. The rearrangement joins TRBV28 to TRBJ1-3; the D is unclear. Trimming removed 4 bases at V and 0 bases at J, with 13 bases between. The CDR3 consists of 16 residues. Germline V gives CDR1 MDHEN, CDR2 SYDVKM.

This clonotype was observed a few times. The J gene is TRBJ2-7, the V gene TRBV4-3; no clear D. CDR1 is LGHNA and CDR2 is YSLEER in the germline V gene. The CDR3 has 15 amino acids. Trimming removed 1 base at V and 2 bases at J, with 12 bases between. CDR3 nucleotides: TGCGCCAGCAGCCAAGGTCGAGCTCGAACCTACGAGCAGTACTTC. Its translation: CASSQGRARTYEQYF.

DNA of the CDR3: TGTGCCAGCTCCCCCGCAGGGGGAGTCTACGAGCAGTACTTC. This gives the protein CASSPAGGVYEQYF. This chain links TRBV18 with TRBJ2-7, with 7 positions matching TRBD1. CDR3 length: 14 residues. With 6 bases clipped from V and 3 bases from J, the junction kept 8 bases outside the gene matches. The V gene's germline CDR1 is KGHSH and CDR2 LQKENI. The full variable domain, its missing parts supplied by reference TRBV18 and TRBJ2-7, is NAGVMQNPRHLVRRRGQEARLRCSPMKGHSHVYWYRQLPEEGLKFMVYLQKENIIDESGMPKERFSAEFPKEGPSILRIQQVVRGDSAAYFCASSPAGGVYEQYFGPGTRLTVT.

The chain uses TRBV18 and TRBJ1-4; 10 bases line up with TRBD1. Trimming at V came to 1 base and at J to 5 bases, leaving 4 bases not matched to a gene. CDR3 length: 16 amino acids. Germline loops: CDR1 KGHSH, CDR2 LQKENI. CDR3 sequence: CASSPRRQGANEKLFF. The DNA of the CDR3 is TGTGCCAGCTCACCACGCCGACAGGGGGCAAATGAAAAACTGTTTTTT.

This clonotype was seen ten or more times. The CDR3: CASSLEGVDFRYEQYF. The CDR3 DNA is TGTGCCAGCAGTCTCGAGGGGGTTGATTTCCGCTACGAGCAGTACTTC. The V gene is TRBV2, the J gene TRBJ2-7; D is perhaps TRBD1 (6 bases). The CDR3 has 16 residues. CDR1 is SNHLY and CDR2 is FYNNEI in the germline V gene. V was trimmed by 5 bases and J by 3 bases, leaving 20 bases between them.